This T cell receptor (beta chain) was profiled in a study of T cell responses to AZD1222 COVID-19 vaccine. Note on this clone: What it recognizes is unknown.

Overall study results and limits: The study found vaccine-associated CD4 TCRs spanning spike, dominant at 160-218 and 743-854. It should be noted that donors were predominantly white British and more often female, and clonal diversity was possibly underestimated.

Profiling relied on immunoSEQ multiplex PCR, and the TCRdb table lists in-frame clones only, not all of them. The sample has some 130,000 clones; 90% are singletons. V was clipped by 6 bases and J by 6 bases, with 19 bases between them. The CDR3 spans 15 residues. The germline CDR1 and CDR2 sequences are SGHKS and YYEKEE (reference sequence). The receptor's source is an adult in good health. The specimen comprised peripheral blood, sampled on day 0 of AZD1222 vaccination. The J gene is TRBJ1-5, the V gene TRBV5-5; perhaps TRBD1 as D (5 bases). The CDR3 protein is CASTPGGGRGQPQHF. CDR3 DNA: TGTGCCAGCACCCCCGGTGGGGGAAGAGGTCAGCCCCAGCATTTT.